Below are 13 T cell receptor beta chains sequenced from a single sample in a study of blood T cell repertoires in COVID-19. The method was immunoSEQ multiplex PCR; TCRdb's version includes in-frame clones alone and lacks a portion of them. Among some 86,000 clones, over 75% were seen once, and the ten largest hold 13% to 15%. Input material: peripheral blood. All receptors come from a woman in her 70s with acute or convalescent COVID-19.

The J gene is TRBJ2-3, the V gene TRBV2; 11 nucleotides match TRBD2. Germline V gene sequence: CDR1 SNHLY, CDR2 FYNNEI. The CDR3 is 15 amino acids. J lost 2 bases, V lost 7 bases, and 5 bases had no gene match. The CDR3 is CASKLAGGPTDTQYF. The CDR3 coding sequence is TGTGCCAGCAAGCTAGCGGGAGGCCCCACAGATACGCAGTATTTT. The entire variable domain, with the rest obtained from reference TRBV2 and TRBJ2-3, is as follows: EPEVTQTPSHQVTQMGQEVILRCVPISNHLYFYWYRQILGQKVEFLVSFYNNEISEKSEIFDDQFSVERPDGSNFTLKIRSTKLEDSAMYFCASKLAGGPTDTQYFGPGTRLTVL.

V gene TRBV6-6 combines with J gene TRBJ1-5; a weak D match, TRBD1 (5 bases). The CDR3 consists of 13 residues. The V gene lost 4 bases and the J gene lost 7 bases, with 11 bases spanning the gap. The germline CDR1 and CDR2 sequences are MNHNY and SVGAGI (reference sequence). CDR3 DNA: TGTGCCAGCAGTTTTCAGGGTTCGCAGCCCCAGCATTTT. Residues: CASSFQGSQPQHF.

This chain links TRBV10-3 with TRBJ2-6; D gene uncertain. The CDR3 is made up of 15 amino acids. Trimming left V 5 bases short and J 0 bases short, with 8 bases between. Germline V gene lookup returns CDR1 ENHRY and CDR2 SYGVKD. CDR3 nucleotides: TGTGCCATCAGTCAGGTATTCTCTGGGGCCAACGTCCTGACTTTC. Its protein is CAISQVFSGANVLTF.

This chain connects TRBV20-1 to TRBJ1-1; no clear D. The CDR3 is 10 amino acids. Germline CDR1 reads DFQATT; CDR2 reads SNEGSKA (reference sequence). Trimming removed 5 bases from V and 9 bases from J, with 10 bases in between. CDR3: CSAAQVKAFF. The CDR3 DNA follows: TGCAGTGCTGCCCAGGTTAAAGCTTTCTTT.

The rearrangement joins TRBV11-3 to TRBJ1-3; D is unresolved. Germline loops: CDR1 SGHNT, CDR2 YENEEA. This CDR3 comprises 15 residues. The V end lost 4 bases, the J end lost 2 bases, and 12 bases lay between the germline ends. CDR3 in amino acids: CASSYQAGTGNTIYF. The CDR3 DNA reads as TGTGCCAGCAGCTACCAGGCGGGGACTGGAAACACCATATATTTT.

The V gene is TRBV11-2, the J gene TRBJ2-3; 13 bases are shared with TRBD2. The junction had 9 bases not matched to a gene; V was cut back by 1 base and J by 2 bases. The CDR3 runs 19 residues. Germline lookup yields CDR1 SGHAT and CDR2 FQNNGV. In nucleotides, the CDR3 is TGTGCCAGCAGCTTAGTTGGGTTTGGACTAGCGGGGGCCACAGATACGCAGTATTTT. The encoded protein is CASSLVGFGLAGATDTQYF.

The CDR3 protein is CASSLEGGADTQYF. The CDR3 nucleotides read TGTGCCAGCAGCTTAGAAGGGGGAGCGGATACGCAGTATTTT. This chain links TRBV11-3 with TRBJ2-3, with D tentatively TRBD1 (6 bases). Looked up from germline, CDR1 is SGHNT and CDR2 is YENEEA. This CDR3 region has 14 residues. Trimming took off 0 bases at V and 6 bases at J, with 10 bases between the two ends.

V usage is TRBV4-3 and J usage is TRBJ2-2, with D hard to call. V dropped 0 bases and J dropped 2 bases, with 7 bases sitting between them. From germline, CDR1 is LGHNA and CDR2 YSLEER. The CDR3 is 15 amino acids. This CDR3 is CASSQEHVNTGELFF. CDR3 nucleotide sequence: TGCGCCAGCAGCCAAGAACACGTTAACACCGGGGAGCTGTTTTTT.

The J gene is TRBJ1-2, the V gene TRBV14; D may be TRBD1 (5 bases). In germline, CDR1 is SGHDN, CDR2 FVKESK. Trimming left V 3 bases short and J 5 bases short, with 16 bases between. The CDR3 is 15 amino acids. CDR3 sequence (DNA): TGTGCCAGCAGCCACCAGGGCTTTAACCCTTATGGCTACACCTTC. Its translation: CASSHQGFNPYGYTF.

The V call is TRBV9, the J call TRBJ2-2; 9 bases are a match to TRBD1. The germline gives CDR1 SGDLS, CDR2 YYNGEE. This CDR3 region has 15 residues. J was trimmed by 3 bases and V by 3 bases; bases with no gene match: 3. CDR3 nucleotide sequence: TGTGCCAGCAGCGCCACAGGGGGCCACACCGGGGAGCTGTTTTTT. Translation gives CASSATGGHTGELFF.

V usage is TRBV19 and J usage is TRBJ2-3, with 12 bases aligning to TRBD1. Germline CDR1 and CDR2: LNHDA and SQIVND (reference sequence). The CDR3 totals 16 residues. The ends lost 5 bases at V and 5 bases at J; junction bases unmatched: 8. This CDR3 reads CASSEYGTGGKDTQYF. CDR3 DNA: TGTGCCAGTAGTGAATATGGGACAGGGGGCAAAGATACGCAGTATTTT.

V is TRBV9 and J is TRBJ2-1; TRBD1 aligns across 8 bases. Trimming cost V 2 bases and J 6 bases; bases outside gene matches: 7. The germline CDR1 and CDR2 sequences are SGDLS and YYNGEE. There are 15 residues in the CDR3. The CDR3 region has the DNA TGTGCCAGCAGCGTCCAACCGGACAGGGTCAATGAGCAGTTCTTC. As protein: CASSVQPDRVNEQFF.

V and J are TRBV10-3 and TRBJ2-1, with D maybe TRBD2 (7 bases). Germline V lookup: CDR1 ENHRY, CDR2 SYGVKD. The V gene lost 8 bases and the J gene lost 8 bases, with 22 bases spanning the gap. This CDR3 contains 15 residues. Here the CDR3 DNA reads TGTGCCATCGCCCCCGGGGGGCCCAGGGGCGATGAGCAGTTCTTC. Encoded protein: CAIAPGGPRGDEQFF.